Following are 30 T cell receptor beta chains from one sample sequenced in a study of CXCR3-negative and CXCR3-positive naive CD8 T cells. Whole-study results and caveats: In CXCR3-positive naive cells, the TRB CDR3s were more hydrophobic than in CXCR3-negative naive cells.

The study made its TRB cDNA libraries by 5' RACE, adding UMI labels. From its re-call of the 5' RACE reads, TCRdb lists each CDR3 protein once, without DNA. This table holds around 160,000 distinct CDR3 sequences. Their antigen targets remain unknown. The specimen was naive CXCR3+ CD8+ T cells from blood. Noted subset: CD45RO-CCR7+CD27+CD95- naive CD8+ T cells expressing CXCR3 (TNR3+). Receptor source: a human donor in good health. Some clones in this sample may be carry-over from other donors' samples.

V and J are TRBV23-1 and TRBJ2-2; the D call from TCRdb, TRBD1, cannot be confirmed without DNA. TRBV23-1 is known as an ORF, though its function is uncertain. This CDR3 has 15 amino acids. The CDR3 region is CASPRDRGRSGELFF.

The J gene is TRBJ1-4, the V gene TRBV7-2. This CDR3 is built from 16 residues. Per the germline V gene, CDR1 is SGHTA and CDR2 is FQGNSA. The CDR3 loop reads CASSLNTDATNEKLFF.

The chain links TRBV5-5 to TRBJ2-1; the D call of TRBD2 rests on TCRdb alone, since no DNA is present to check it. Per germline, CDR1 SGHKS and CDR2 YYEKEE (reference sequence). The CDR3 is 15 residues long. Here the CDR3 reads CASSPGLAGVREQFF.

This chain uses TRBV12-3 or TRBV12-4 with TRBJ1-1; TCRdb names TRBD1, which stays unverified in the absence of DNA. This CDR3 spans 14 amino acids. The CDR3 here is CASSPTGPGTEAFF.

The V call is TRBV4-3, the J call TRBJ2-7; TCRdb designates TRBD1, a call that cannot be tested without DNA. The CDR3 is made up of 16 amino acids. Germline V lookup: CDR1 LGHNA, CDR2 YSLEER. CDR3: CASSQGVPGLNYEQYF.

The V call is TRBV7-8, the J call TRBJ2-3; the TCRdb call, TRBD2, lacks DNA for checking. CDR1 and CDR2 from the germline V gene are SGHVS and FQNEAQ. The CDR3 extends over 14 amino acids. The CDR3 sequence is CASRPGTREDTQYF.

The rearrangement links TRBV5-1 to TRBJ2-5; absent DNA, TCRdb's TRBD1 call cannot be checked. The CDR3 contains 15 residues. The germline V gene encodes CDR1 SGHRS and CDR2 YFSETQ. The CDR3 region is CASSLMSGMEETQYF.

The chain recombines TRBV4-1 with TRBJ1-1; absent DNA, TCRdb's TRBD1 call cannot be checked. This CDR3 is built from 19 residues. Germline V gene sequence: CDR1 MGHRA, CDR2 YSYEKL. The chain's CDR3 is CASSQEIGGGGVGNTEAFF.

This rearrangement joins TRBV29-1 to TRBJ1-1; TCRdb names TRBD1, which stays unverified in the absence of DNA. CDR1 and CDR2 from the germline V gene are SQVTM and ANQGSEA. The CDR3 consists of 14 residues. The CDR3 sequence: CSVDHRGDYTEAFF. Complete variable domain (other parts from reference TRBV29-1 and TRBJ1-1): SAVISQKPSRDICQRGTSLTIQCQVDSQVTMMFWYRQQPGQSLTLIATANQGSEATYESGFVIDKFPISRPNLTFSTLTVSNMSPEDSSIYLCSVDHRGDYTEAFFGQGTRLTVV.

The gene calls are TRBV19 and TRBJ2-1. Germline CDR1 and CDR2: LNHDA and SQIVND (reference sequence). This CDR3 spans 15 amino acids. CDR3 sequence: CASSIGDSAYNEQFF.

CDR3 sequence: CASSSHSTGSDQPQHF. V gene TRBV12-3 or TRBV12-4 combines with J gene TRBJ1-5; the TRBD1 assignment by TCRdb is unverifiable without DNA. The CDR3 extends over 16 amino acids.

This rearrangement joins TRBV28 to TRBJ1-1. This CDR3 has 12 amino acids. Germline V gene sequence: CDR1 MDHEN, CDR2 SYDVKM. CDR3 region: CASSFRYTEAFF.

The CDR3 loop reads CASSYSKGTDTQYF. The chain recombines TRBV6-2 or TRBV6-3 with TRBJ2-3. The CDR3 contains 14 residues. The germline gives CDR1 MNHEY, CDR2 SVGEGT.

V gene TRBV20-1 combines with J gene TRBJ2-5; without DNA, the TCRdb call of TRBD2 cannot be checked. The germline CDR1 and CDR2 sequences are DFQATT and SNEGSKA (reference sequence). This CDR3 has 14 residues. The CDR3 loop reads CSARASDAQETQYF.

The chain's CDR3 is CASSYGSRTNEQFF. The chain recombines TRBV6-5 with TRBJ2-1. The CDR3 extends over 14 amino acids. Germline-derived CDR1 and CDR2 are MNHEY and SVGAGI.

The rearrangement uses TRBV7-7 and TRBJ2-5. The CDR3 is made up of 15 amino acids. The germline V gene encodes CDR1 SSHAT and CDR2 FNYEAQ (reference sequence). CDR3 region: CASSLAGQAQETQYF. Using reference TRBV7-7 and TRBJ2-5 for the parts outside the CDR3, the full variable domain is GAGVSQSPRYKVTKRGQDVTLRCDPISSHATLYWYQQALGQGPEFLTYFNYEAQPDKSGLPSDRFSAERPEGSISTLTIQRTEQRDSAMYRCASSLAGQAQETQYFGPGTRLLVL.

Here the CDR3 reads CASTITTGGGEAFF. The chain employs TRBV7-9 and TRBJ1-1; TCRdb gives TRBD1 as the D gene, but with no DNA this cannot be confirmed. The CDR3 spans 14 residues. Germline V lookup: CDR1 SEHNR, CDR2 FQNEAQ (reference sequence).

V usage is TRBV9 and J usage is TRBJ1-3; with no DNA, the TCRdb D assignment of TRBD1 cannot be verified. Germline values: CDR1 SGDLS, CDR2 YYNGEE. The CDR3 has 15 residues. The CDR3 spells CASSVDPGSGNTIYF.

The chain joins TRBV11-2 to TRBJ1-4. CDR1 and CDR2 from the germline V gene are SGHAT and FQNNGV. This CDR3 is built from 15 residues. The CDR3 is CASSWDSGGGEKLFF.

The CDR3 is CASSISAGAYEQYF. The genes are TRBV7-2 and TRBJ2-7; TCRdb names TRBD1, which stays unverified in the absence of DNA. CDR1 SGHTA and CDR2 FQGNSA come from the germline V gene. This CDR3 region has 14 residues.

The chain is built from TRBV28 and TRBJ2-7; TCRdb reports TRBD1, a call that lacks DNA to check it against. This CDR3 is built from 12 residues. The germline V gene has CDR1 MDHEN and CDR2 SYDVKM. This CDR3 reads CASSFDRGEQYF.

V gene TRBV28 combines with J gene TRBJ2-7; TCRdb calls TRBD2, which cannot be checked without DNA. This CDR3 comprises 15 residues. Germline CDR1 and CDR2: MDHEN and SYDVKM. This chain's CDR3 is CASITPRGGSYEQYF.

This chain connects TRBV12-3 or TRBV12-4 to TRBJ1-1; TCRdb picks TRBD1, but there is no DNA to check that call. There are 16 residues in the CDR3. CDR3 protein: CASSFTRDIWDTEAFF.

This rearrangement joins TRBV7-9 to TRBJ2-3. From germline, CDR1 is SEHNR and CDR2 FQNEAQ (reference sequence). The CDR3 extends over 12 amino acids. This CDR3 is CASSLLRDTQYF. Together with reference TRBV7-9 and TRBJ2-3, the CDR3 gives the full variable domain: DTGVSQNPRHKITKRGQNVTFRCDPISEHNRLYWYRQTLGQGPEFLTYFQNEAQLEKSRLLSDRFSAERPKGSFSTLEIQRTEQGDSAMYLCASSLLRDTQYFGPGTRLTVL.

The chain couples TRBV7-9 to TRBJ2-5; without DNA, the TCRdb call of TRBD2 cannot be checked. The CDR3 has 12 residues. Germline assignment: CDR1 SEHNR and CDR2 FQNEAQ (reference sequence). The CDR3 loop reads CASSLSPETQYF.

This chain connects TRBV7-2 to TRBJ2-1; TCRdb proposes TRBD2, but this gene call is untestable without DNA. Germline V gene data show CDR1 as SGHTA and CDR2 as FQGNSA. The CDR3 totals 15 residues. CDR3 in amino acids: CASSLSGTSGDYPFF. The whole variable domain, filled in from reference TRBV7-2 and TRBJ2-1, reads GAGVSQSPSNKVTEKGKDVELRCDPISGHTALYWYRQSLGQGLEFLIYFQGNSAPDKSGLPSDRFSAERTGGSVSTLTIQRTQQEDSAVYLCASSLSGTSGDYPFFGPGTRLTVL.

The CDR3 sequence is CSVEGWTGELFF. The chain couples TRBV29-1 to TRBJ2-2. CDR1 and CDR2 (germline): SQVTM, ANQGSEA. The CDR3 is 12 amino acids.

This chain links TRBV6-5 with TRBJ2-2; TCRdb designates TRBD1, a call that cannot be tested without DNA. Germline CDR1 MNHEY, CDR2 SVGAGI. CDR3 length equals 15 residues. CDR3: CASRRPGQLTGELFF.

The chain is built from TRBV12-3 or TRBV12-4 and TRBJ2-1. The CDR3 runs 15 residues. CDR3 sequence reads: CASSLGDLPSGEQFF.

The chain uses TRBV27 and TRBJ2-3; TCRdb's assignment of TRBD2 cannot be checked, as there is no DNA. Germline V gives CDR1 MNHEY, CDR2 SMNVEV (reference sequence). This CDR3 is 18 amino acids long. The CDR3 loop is CASSLLPPAGGGGDTQYF.